This passage covers 6 T cell receptor beta chains from one sample sequenced in a study of T cell responses to AZD1222 COVID-19 vaccine. Sequencing was performed with immunoSEQ multiplex PCR; in TCRdb, only in-frame clones are kept and a portion is missing. In the table there are 70,000 to 85,000 clones, roughly 85% of which are singletons. The sequencing here drew on peripheral blood, taken 28 days after the second AZD1222 dose. These receptors all come from an adult who received the AZD1222 COVID-19 vaccine.

The chain carries TRBV2 and TRBJ2-7; D not resolved. Germline CDR1 SNHLY, CDR2 FYNNEI. The CDR3 length is 11 residues. The V and J ends lost 4 bases and 4 bases respectively, with 5 bases between them. The CDR3 nucleotides are TGTGCCAGCAGTGTGGCTTACGAGCAGTACTTC. Its protein product is CASSVAYEQYF. The full variable domain, in which reference TRBV2 and TRBJ2-7 provide the parts outside the CDR3, is EPEVTQTPSHQVTQMGQEVILRCVPISNHLYFYWYRQILGQKVEFLVSFYNNEISEKSEIFDDQFSVERPDGSNFTLKIRSTKLEDSAMYFCASSVAYEQYFGPGTRLTVT.

V and J are TRBV19 and TRBJ2-1; D may be TRBD2 (6 bases). Germline V lookup: CDR1 LNHDA, CDR2 SQIVND (reference sequence). CDR3 length: 11 residues. Trimming took 5 bases from V and 15 from J, leaving 14 bases between them. CDR3 sequence reads: CASSRGGVPFF. The CDR3 coding sequence is TGTGCCAGTAGTCGGGGAGGCGTACCGTTCTTC.

The rearrangement joins TRBV5-4 to TRBJ2-7; D gene uncertain. This CDR3 has 13 amino acids. The V end was cut by 0 bases, the J end by 0 bases, with 4 bases between. CDR1 and CDR2 from the germline V gene are SGHNT and YYREEE (reference sequence). CDR3 region: CASSLVGSYEQYF. DNA for the CDR3: TGTGCCAGCAGCTTGGTAGGCTCCTACGAGCAGTACTTC.

The V gene is TRBV6-5, the J gene TRBJ1-2; 8 bases fit TRBD1. The ends lost 6 bases at V and 5 bases at J; junction bases unmatched: 11. Germline CDR1 and CDR2: MNHEY and SVGAGI. The CDR3 consists of 15 residues. The CDR3 DNA is TGTGCCAGCAGCACACAGGGGGTCGGTGGATATGGCTACACCTTC. Its protein product is CASSTQGVGGYGYTF.

This rearrangement joins TRBV7-2 to TRBJ2-2, with 13 positions matching TRBD2. Germline values: CDR1 SGHTA, CDR2 FQGNSA. With 4 bases clipped from V and 3 bases from J, the junction kept 5 bases outside the gene matches. This CDR3 has 17 residues. This CDR3 reads CASSSRTSGRDTGELFF. For the CDR3, the DNA is TGTGCCAGCAGCTCCCGGACTAGCGGGAGAGACACCGGGGAGCTGTTTTTT. Together with reference TRBV7-2 and TRBJ2-2, the CDR3 gives the full variable domain: GAGVSQSPSNKVTEKGKDVELRCDPISGHTALYWYRQSLGQGLEFLIYFQGNSAPDKSGLPSDRFSAERTGGSVSTLTIQRTQQEDSAVYLCASSSRTSGRDTGELFFGEGSRLTVL.

The V gene is TRBV7-3, the J gene TRBJ2-1, with D tentatively TRBD1 or TRBD2 (5 bases each). Trimming took off 2 bases at V and 0 bases at J, with 8 bases between the two ends. Germline V lookup: CDR1 SGHTA, CDR2 FQGTGA. The length of the CDR3 is 15 residues. This chain's CDR3 is CASSLPGSSYNEQFF. CDR3 nucleotide sequence: TGTGCCAGCAGCTTACCAGGGAGCTCCTACAATGAGCAGTTCTTC.